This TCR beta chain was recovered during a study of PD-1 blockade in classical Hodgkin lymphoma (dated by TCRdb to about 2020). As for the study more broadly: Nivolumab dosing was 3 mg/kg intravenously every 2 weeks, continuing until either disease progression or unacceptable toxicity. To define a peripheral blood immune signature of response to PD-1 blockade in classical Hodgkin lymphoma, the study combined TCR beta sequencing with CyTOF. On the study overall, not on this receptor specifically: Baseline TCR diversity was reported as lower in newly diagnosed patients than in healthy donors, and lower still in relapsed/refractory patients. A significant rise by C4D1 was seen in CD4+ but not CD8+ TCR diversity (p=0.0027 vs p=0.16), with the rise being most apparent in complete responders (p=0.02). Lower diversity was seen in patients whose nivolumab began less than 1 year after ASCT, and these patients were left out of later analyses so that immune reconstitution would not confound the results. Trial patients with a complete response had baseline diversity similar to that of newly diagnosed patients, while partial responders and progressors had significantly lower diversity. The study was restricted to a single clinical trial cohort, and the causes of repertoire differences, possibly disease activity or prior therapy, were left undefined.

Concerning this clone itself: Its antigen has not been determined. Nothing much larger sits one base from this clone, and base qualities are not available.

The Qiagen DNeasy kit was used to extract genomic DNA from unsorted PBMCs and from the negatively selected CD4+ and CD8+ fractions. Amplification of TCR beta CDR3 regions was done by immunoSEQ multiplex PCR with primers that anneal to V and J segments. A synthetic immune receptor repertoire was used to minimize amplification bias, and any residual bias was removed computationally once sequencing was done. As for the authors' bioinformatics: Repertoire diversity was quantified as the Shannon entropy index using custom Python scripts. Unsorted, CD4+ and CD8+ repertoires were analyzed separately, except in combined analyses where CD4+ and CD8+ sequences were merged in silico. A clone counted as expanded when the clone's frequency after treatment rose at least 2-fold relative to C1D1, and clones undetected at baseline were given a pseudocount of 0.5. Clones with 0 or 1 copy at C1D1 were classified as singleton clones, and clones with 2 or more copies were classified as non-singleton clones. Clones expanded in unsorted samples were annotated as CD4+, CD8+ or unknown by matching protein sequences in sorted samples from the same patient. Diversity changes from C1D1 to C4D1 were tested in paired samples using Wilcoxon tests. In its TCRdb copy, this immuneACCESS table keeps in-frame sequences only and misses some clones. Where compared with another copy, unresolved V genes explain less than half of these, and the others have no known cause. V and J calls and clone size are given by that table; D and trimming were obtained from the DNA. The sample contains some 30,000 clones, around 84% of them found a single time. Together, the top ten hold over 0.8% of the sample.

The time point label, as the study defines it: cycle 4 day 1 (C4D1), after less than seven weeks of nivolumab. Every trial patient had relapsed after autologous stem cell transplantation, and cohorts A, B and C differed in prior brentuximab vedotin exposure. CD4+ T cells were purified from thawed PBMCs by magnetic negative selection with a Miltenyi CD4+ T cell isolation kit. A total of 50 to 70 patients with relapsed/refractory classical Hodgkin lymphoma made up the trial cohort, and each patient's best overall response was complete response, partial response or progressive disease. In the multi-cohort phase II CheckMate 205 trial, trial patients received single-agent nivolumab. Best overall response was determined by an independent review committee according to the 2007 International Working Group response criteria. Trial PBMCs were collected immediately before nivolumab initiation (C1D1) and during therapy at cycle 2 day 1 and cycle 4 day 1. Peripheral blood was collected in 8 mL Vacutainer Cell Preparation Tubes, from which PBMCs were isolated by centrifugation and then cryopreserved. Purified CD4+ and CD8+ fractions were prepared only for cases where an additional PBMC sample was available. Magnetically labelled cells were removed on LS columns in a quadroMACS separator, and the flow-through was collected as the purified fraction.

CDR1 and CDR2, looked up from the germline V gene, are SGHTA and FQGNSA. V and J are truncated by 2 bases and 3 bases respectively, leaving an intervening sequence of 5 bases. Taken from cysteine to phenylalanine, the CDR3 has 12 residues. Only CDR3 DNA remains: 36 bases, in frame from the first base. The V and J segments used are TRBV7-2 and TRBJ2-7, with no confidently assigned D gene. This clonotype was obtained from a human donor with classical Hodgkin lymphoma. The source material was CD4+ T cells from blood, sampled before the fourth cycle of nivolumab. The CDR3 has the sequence CASSLFIYEQYF. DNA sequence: TGTGCCAGCAGCTTATTCATCTACGAGCAGTACTTC.